This TCR beta chain comes out of a study of glioma-infiltrating T cells. Study findings and constraints: CDR3 overlap between tissue and blood was very small. Non-neoplastic patients had below-expected tissue-blood divergence, while all gliomas exceeded expectation.

The iRepertoire nested amplicon-rescue multiplex PCR amplified TCR alpha and beta CDR3s from RNA. Input was about 85-450 ng of tissue mRNA or PBMC total RNA. TCRdb re-derived calls from the multiplex PCR reads in MiXCR, one entry per CDR3 protein. Among 150,000 or so distinct CDR3 sequences, more than 35% were seen once, and the ten largest hold 20% to 25%. For this clonotype: Its target is not known.

V dropped 0 bases and J dropped 4 bases, with 12 bases sitting between them. The CDR3 covers 16 residues. Germline V gives CDR1 ENHRY, CDR2 SYGVKD. The sample consisted of glioma tissue, nonneoplastic brain tissue, or PBMCs (not recorded which). The TCR sequence derives from a human donor with low-grade glioma or glioblastoma, undergoing nonglioma brain surgery, or in good health (not recorded which). The chain couples TRBV10-3 to TRBJ2-2; no definite D call. CDR3 protein: CAISESFQLSTGELFF. CDR3 DNA sequence: TGTGCCATCAGTGAGTCCTTCCAGCTGAGCACCGGGGAGCTGTTTTTT.